This T cell receptor (beta chain) was observed in a study of shared clonotypes between healthy human individuals. Study-level findings and limits: Naive CD4 clonotypes were shared across a few donors at roughly 4.6%. Generally, naive subsets (rather than memory subsets) showed larger estimated richness.

This clone was observed once. Its antigen is undetermined. Some clones are missing from TCRdb's copy, which holds only in-frame ones; the method was immunoSEQ multiplex PCR. The sample carries about a million clones, 65% to 75% recorded once. The germline V gene has CDR1 ENHRY and CDR2 SYGVKD. The CDR3 consists of 15 residues. V lost 3 bases, J lost 4 bases, and 13 bases lay in between. The chain employs TRBV10-3 and TRBJ2-1; D might be TRBD2 (6 bases). The receptor was isolated from a man younger than 35 in good health. Sequencing was performed on memory CD4+ T cells sorted from blood. Stated subset: CD45RA-negative fraction. CDR3 loop: CAISDVTGVYNEQFF. CDR3 coding DNA: TGTGCCATCAGTGATGTAACGGGGGTTTACAATGAGCAGTTCTTC.